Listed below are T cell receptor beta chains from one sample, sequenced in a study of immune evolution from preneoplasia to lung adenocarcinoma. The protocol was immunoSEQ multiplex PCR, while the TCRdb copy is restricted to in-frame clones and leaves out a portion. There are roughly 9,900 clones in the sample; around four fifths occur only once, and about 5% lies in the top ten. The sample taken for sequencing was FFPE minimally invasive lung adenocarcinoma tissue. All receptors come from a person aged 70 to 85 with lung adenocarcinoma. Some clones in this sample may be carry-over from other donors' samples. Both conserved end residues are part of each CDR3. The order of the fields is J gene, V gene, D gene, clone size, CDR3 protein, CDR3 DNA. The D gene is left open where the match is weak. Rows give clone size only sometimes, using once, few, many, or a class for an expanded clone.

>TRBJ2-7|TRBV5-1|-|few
CASSFSGSSYEQYF
TGCGCCAGCAGCTTTTCAGGCAGCTCCTACGAGCAGTACTTC
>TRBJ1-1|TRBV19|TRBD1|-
CASSTDRAEAFF
TGTGCCAGTAGTACAGACAGGGCCGAAGCTTTCTTT
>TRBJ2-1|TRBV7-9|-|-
CASSLSGVAYNEQFF
TGTGCCAGCAGCCTCTCGGGAGTAGCCTACAATGAGCAGTTCTTC
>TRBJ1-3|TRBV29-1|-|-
CSVALSGNTIYF
TGCAGCGTTGCTCTGTCCGGAAACACCATATATTTT
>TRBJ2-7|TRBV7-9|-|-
CASSLWGYEQYF
TGTGCCAGCAGCTTATGGGGCTACGAGCAGTACTTC
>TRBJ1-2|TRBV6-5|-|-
CASSTTPKSGYTF
TGTGCCAGCAGTACAACACCTAAGAGTGGCTACACCTTC
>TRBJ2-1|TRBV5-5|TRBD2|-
CASSLGASGSGVYNEQFF
TGTGCCAGCAGCTTGGGAGCTAGCGGGAGTGGGGTCTACAATGAGCAGTTCTTC
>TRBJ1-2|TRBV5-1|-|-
CASSLDPTARYGYTF
TGCGCCAGCAGCTTGGACCCGACAGCCCGCTATGGCTACACCTTC
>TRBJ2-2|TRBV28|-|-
CASSFLLGGELFF
TGTGCCAGCAGTTTCCTGCTAGGCGGGGAGCTGTTTTTT
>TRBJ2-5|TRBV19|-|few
CASSAARGETQYF
TGTGCCAGTAGTGCCGCTCGTGGGGAGACCCAGTACTTC
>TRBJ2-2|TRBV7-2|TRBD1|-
CASSTYRGAGELFF
TGTGCCAGCAGCACCTACAGGGGTGCAGGGGAGCTGTTTTTT
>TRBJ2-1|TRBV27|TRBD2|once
CASSFPSNSGKASYNEQFF
TGTGCCAGCAGTTTCCCATCCAATAGCGGGAAGGCGTCCTACAATGAGCAGTTCTTC
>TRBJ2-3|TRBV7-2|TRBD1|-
CASSSTRYGQGPDTQYF
TGTGCCAGCAGCTCCACCCGGTATGGACAGGGGCCGGATACGCAGTATTTT
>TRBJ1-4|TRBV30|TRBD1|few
CAWNPQGAINEKLFF
TGTGCCTGGAATCCACAGGGGGCTATTAATGAAAAACTGTTTTTT
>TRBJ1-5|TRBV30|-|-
CAWSTADNQPQHF
TGTGCCTGGAGTACGGCAGACAATCAGCCCCAGCATTTT
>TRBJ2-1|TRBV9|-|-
CASSVDPSANEQFF
TGTGCCAGCAGCGTAGATCCGAGCGCCAATGAGCAGTTCTTC
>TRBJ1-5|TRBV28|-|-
CASSRGVSNQPQHF
TGTGCCAGCAGTCGGGGGGTTAGCAATCAGCCCCAGCATTTT
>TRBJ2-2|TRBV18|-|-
CASSPLESGELFF
TGTGCCAGCTCACCACTCGAGTCCGGGGAGCTGTTTTTT
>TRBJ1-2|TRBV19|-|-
CASSIPRYGYTF
TGTGCCAGTAGTATCCCGCGCTATGGCTACACCTTC
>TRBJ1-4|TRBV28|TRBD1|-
CASTQGQAEKLFF
TGTGCCAGCACCCAGGGACAGGCTGAAAAACTGTTTTTT
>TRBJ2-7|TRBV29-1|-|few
CSVETQSYEQYF
TGCAGCGTTGAAACTCAATCCTACGAGCAGTACTTC
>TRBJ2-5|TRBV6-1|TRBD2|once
CASSEWISGGQETQYF
TGTGCCAGCAGTGAATGGATTAGCGGGGGGCAAGAGACCCAGTACTTC